This T cell receptor (beta chain) was sequenced for a study of cytomegalovirus exposure and HLA in healthy donors. This clone was found many times. Its antigen is unknown. Findings and caveats of the study: An analysis was carried out later, and it reportedly showed fewer N-insertions in an Asian-associated ancestry cluster than the approximately 700-donor mean. The authors later found TCR association rates varying by HLA locus, with DRB1 most and HLA-C fewest.

A multiplex PCR was run with 60 Vbeta primers and 13 Jbeta primers. Data came from immunoSEQ multiplex PCR; TCRdb stores just in-frame clones and leaves some out. The sample has approximately 160,000 clones; roughly 80% are singletons. CDR1 is SNHLY and CDR2 is FYNNEI in the germline V gene. V gave up 0 bases and J gave up 5 bases, with 7 bases separating them. This CDR3 contains 13 residues. Sequences were obtained from PBMCs. The chain recombines TRBV2 with TRBJ2-5, with D possibly matching TRBD2 (5 bases). The TCR was taken from a woman younger than 30 in good health and CMV-seronegative. Here the CDR3 DNA reads TGTGCCAGCAGTGAAGCGGGAGTTGAGACCCAGTACTTC. Protein: CASSEAGVETQYF.